This TCR beta chain was retrieved from a study of control samples from healthy donors and cancer patients. The CDR3 loop spans 13 amino acids. Germline V gene lookup returns CDR1 MDHEN and CDR2 SYDVKM. With 10 bases removed from V and 5 bases from J, the gap between germline ends came to 14 bases. Generated by immunoSEQ multiplex PCR, the TCRdb table keeps only in-frame clones and is missing some. The sample lists about 70,000 clones; approximately 87% were seen once. The clonotype comes from a man aged 50 to 59 in good health. V usage is TRBV28 and J usage is TRBJ1-4, with D possibly TRBD1 on 5 matching bases. Sequencing input: blood. The CDR3 DNA sequence: TGTGCCACCCTAAGGGACGTAAATGAAAAACTGTTTTTT. This gives the protein CATLRDVNEKLFF.